The next 3 T cell receptor beta chains were all read from a single sample in a study of cytomegalovirus exposure and HLA in healthy donors. Primers included in the PCR were 60 Vbeta and 13 Jbeta primers. The repertoire was sequenced with immunoSEQ multiplex PCR; TCRdb's copy has only in-frame clones and lacks some. The profile covers more than 130,000 clones, with 78% appearing a single time and over 2.5% taken by the ten largest. The sequencing input was PBMCs. These receptors were taken from a male donor in good health and CMV-seronegative.

The genes are TRBV6-6 and TRBJ2-7; 10 bases fit TRBD1. Trimming at V came to 0 bases and at J to 5 bases, leaving 7 bases not matched to a gene. In germline, CDR1 is MNHNY, CDR2 SVGAGI (reference sequence). This CDR3 comprises 16 residues. CDR3 sequence (DNA): TGTGCCAGCAGTTACTCAGCGGGACAGGGGTGGAACGAGCAGTACTTC. It translates to CASSYSAGQGWNEQYF.

The chain joins TRBV11-2 to TRBJ2-1; 8 nucleotides match TRBD1. CDR1 SGHAT and CDR2 FQNNGV come from the germline V gene. The CDR3 totals 16 residues. J was trimmed by 2 bases and V by 1 base; bases with no gene match: 4. CDR3 in DNA: TGTGCCAGCAGCTTAGCTGGACAGGGCCCCTACAATGAGCAGTTCTTC. This encodes CASSLAGQGPYNEQFF.

This clone was observed a few times. The chain joins TRBV11-2 to TRBJ2-7; TRBD1 agrees at 9 bases. Trimming at V came to 5 bases and at J to 2 bases, leaving 16 bases not matched to a gene. Germline V gene lookup returns CDR1 SGHAT and CDR2 FQNNGV. The CDR3 extends over 18 amino acids. This chain's CDR3 is CASSPISRIQGATYEQYF. CDR3 DNA sequence: TGTGCCAGCAGCCCAATTAGCCGAATACAGGGGGCGACCTACGAGCAGTACTTC.